This is a list of T cell receptor beta chains from one sample in a study of response to subunit inactivated influenza vaccine. TCRdb used MiXCR to reprocess the RT-PCR reads, holding one entry per CDR3 protein. Of approximately 700,000 distinct CDR3 sequences in the sample, more than 11% are singletons; the top ten hold 6.5% to 8.5%. The input for sequencing was PBMCs from blood, taken 14 days before vaccination. Receptor source: a man in his forties or fifties who received an inactivated influenza vaccine. Both conserved end residues are part of each CDR3. The order of the fields is J gene, D gene, clone size, V gene, CDR3 length, CDR3 DNA, CDR3 protein. The D gene is left open where the match is weak. Clone size, where shown, is once, few, many, or a class for clones that have expanded.

>TRBJ1-6|NA|NA|TRBV12-3/TRBV12-4|16
TGTGCCAGCAGTTTCCAACGACAGTGGGGCAGTTCACCCCTCCACTTT
CASSFQRQWGSSPLHF
>TRBJ2-3|NA|few|TRBV4-3|16
TGCGCCAGCAGCCAAGTTAAAGGCAGGGTCCCAGATACGCAGTATTTT
CASSQVKGRVPDTQYF
>TRBJ2-3|TRBD1|NA|TRBV5-1|16
TGCGCCAGCAGCCTTCTTCCGGACAGGGGCTCAGATACGCAGTATTTT
CASSLLPDRGSDTQYF
>TRBJ2-7|TRBD2|few|TRBV10-3|15
TGTGCCATCAGTGAACCGGGACTAGCGGACTACGAGCAGTACTTC
CAISEPGLADYEQYF
>TRBJ2-7|TRBD2|many|TRBV7-2|15
TGTGCCAGCAGCTTAGGGCGGGGGGGGATCTACGAGCAGTACTTC
CASSLGRGGIYEQYF
>TRBJ1-5|TRBD1|few|TRBV20-1|14
TGCAGTGCTTGGGCAGGGAGGGGGCAACAGCCCCAGCATTTT
CSAWAGRGQQPQHF
>TRBJ2-4|NA|few|TRBV29-1|17
TGCAGCGTTGAAGATAGGACGCGTGAGTTAGCCAAAAACATTCAGTACTTC
CSVEDRTRELAKNIQYF
>TRBJ2-6|NA|NA|TRBV20-1|15
TGCAGTGCTAGTGTTGGGGGCTCTGGGGCCAACGTCCTGACTTTC
CSASVGGSGANVLTF
>TRBJ2-2|NA|many|TRBV19|13
TGTGCCAGTAGTGTGTGGGACGCCGGGGAGCTGTTTTTT
CASSVWDAGELFF
>TRBJ2-5|NA|NA|TRBV5-4|13
TGTGCCAGCAGCTTGGGATCGCCGAAGACCCAGTACTTC
CASSLGSPKTQYF
>TRBJ1-1|NA|few|TRBV4-2|15
TGTGCCAGCAGCCAAGATCGCGAAGCGTTCACTGAAGCTTTCTTT
CASSQDREAFTEAFF
>TRBJ2-7|NA|NA|TRBV6-5|14
TGTGCCAGCAGTTGGTTCGGGGGTACCTACGAGCAGTACTTC
CASSWFGGTYEQYF
>TRBJ2-7|NA|many|TRBV4-2|14
TGTGCCAGCAGCCAAGATATTTCCGTTTACGAGCAGTACTTC
CASSQDISVYEQYF
>TRBJ2-4|TRBD1|many|TRBV6-2/TRBV6-3|16
TGTGCCAGCAGGAGGGGACAGTCTTTAGCCAAAAACATTCAGTACTTC
CASRRGQSLAKNIQYF
>TRBJ2-3|NA|NA|TRBV6-1|14
TGTGCCAGCACTCCTAGTCTCGGCACAGATACGCAGTATTTT
CASTPSLGTDTQYF
>TRBJ2-1|NA|NA|TRBV12-3/TRBV12-4|12
TGTGCCAGCCGGCCCTCCTACAATGAGCAGTTCTTC
CASRPSYNEQFF
>TRBJ2-5|NA|NA|TRBV20-1|15
TGCAGTGCTAGAGGTGTGCAGGGGTACCAAGAGACCCAGTACTTC
CSARGVQGYQETQYF
>TRBJ1-2|TRBD1|many|TRBV5-1|13
TGCGCCAGCAGCTTCGAGGGGGCATTTGGCTACACCTTC
CASSFEGAFGYTF
>TRBJ2-7|TRBD2|few|TRBV20-1|16
TGCAGTGCTAGACCACTGGGACTAGCGGTTACCTACGAGCAGTACTTC
CSARPLGLAVTYEQYF
>TRBJ1-4|TRBD1|NA|TRBV27|15
TGTGCCAGCAGTACCTACAGGGGGCGAACTGAAAAACTGTTTTTT
CASSTYRGRTEKLFF
>TRBJ2-1|NA|NA|TRBV7-2|15
TGTGCCGCCCCCCAGGTCAGCGGGTCCTACAATGAGCAGTTCTTC
CAAPQVSGSYNEQFF
>TRBJ1-5|NA|NA|TRBV6-1|13
TGTGCCAGCCATATACAGGGCGAGCAGCCCCAGCATTTT
CASHIQGEQPQHF
>TRBJ2-7|TRBD2|few|TRBV6-2/TRBV6-3|13
TGTGCCATTAGGACTAGCGGGGCCTACGAGCAGTACTTC
CAIRTSGAYEQYF
>TRBJ2-3|TRBD1|many|TRBV28|14
TGTGCCAGCATCACAGGGGCATCTGGGGATACGCAGTATTTT
CASITGASGDTQYF
>TRBJ2-3|TRBD1|few|TRBV5-1|15
TGCGCCAGCAGCGCGACAGGGGTGCTAACAGATACGCAGTATTTT
CASSATGVLTDTQYF
>TRBJ2-3|TRBD2|few|TRBV10-3|16
TGTGCCATCAGCGAAGGGACTAGCGGGAGGATAGATACGCAGTATTTT
CAISEGTSGRIDTQYF
>TRBJ2-1|NA|few|TRBV3-1|15
TGTGCCAGCAGCCACCGGGGCCGCTCCTACAATGAGCAGTTCTTC
CASSHRGRSYNEQFF
>TRBJ1-4|NA|few|TRBV30|13
TGTGCCTGGACCAGGGGCGGGAATGAAAAACTGTTTTTT
CAWTRGGNEKLFF
>TRBJ2-3|NA|many|TRBV20-1|14
TGCAGTGCTAGAGCGGGGGCAAACACAGATACGCAGTATTTT
CSARAGANTDTQYF
>TRBJ2-5|NA|NA|TRBV7-2|16
TGTGCCAGCAGCTTAGATAGAAGTGGGCCAGAGGAGACCCAGTACTTC
CASSLDRSGPEETQYF
>TRBJ2-2|TRBD1|NA|TRBV12-3/TRBV12-4|16
TGTGCCAGCAGTGGGGGACAGGCAAAAATCACCGGGGAGCTGTTTTTT
CASSGGQAKITGELFF
>TRBJ1-5|NA|NA|TRBV20-1|16
TGCAGTGCTAGAATGCGGGGGAGTCGGAGCAATCAGCCCCAGCATTTT
CSARMRGSRSNQPQHF
>TRBJ1-6|TRBD1|few|TRBV4-1|15
TGCGCCAGCAGCCAAGCGGGACAGGGGGTTTCACCCCTCCACTTT
CASSQAGQGVSPLHF
>TRBJ2-1|NA|NA|TRBV20-1|12
TGCAGTGCGAGCCGGGGGAGCAATGAGCAGTTCTTC
CSASRGSNEQFF
>TRBJ2-1|TRBD2|NA|TRBV14|16
TGTGCCAGCAGCCAAGATCTTGGCGGGGGGTACAATGAGCAGTTCTTC
CASSQDLGGGYNEQFF
>TRBJ2-7|TRBD1|few|TRBV5-6|13
TGTGCCAGCACCACAGGGGACCCCTACGAGCAGTACTTC
CASTTGDPYEQYF
>TRBJ2-3|NA|few|TRBV7-3|15
TGTGCCAGCAGCCCCACTGGAGGGTTTCCAGATACGCAGTATTTT
CASSPTGGFPDTQYF
>TRBJ2-7|TRBD1|few|TRBV5-1|15
TGCGCCAGCAGCTTGGAAGGGGGCGTGTGGGACGAGCAGTACTTC
CASSLEGGVWDEQYF
>TRBJ2-1|NA|few|TRBV6-5|16
TGTGCCAGCAGTCACGGGACCGCACTAGCCTACAATGAGCAGTTCTTC
CASSHGTALAYNEQFF
>TRBJ1-5|TRBD1|NA|TRBV30|14
TGTGCCTGGGCTATCAGGGGGCCGGGTCAGCCCCAGCATTTT
CAWAIRGPGQPQHF
>TRBJ2-1|TRBD2|NA|TRBV5-6|15
TGTGCCAGCAGCTTGCTAGCGGCGCCCTACAATGAGCAGTTCTTC
CASSLLAAPYNEQFF
>TRBJ2-7|NA|few|TRBV6-2/TRBV6-3|13
TGTGCCAGCAGTCGGGACGGCGTCTACGAGCAGTACTTC
CASSRDGVYEQYF
>TRBJ2-1|NA|few|TRBV29-1|15
TGCAGCGTACGGCGTGACGTGAGCTCCTACAATGAGCAGTTCTTC
CSVRRDVSSYNEQFF
>TRBJ2-6|NA|NA|TRBV4-2|18
TGTGCCAGCAGACTAATTGGGGGGGCCGTCTCTGGGGCCAACGTCCTGACTTTC
CASRLIGGAVSGANVLTF
>TRBJ2-1|NA|few|TRBV6-1|18
TGTGCCAGCGGAGGGGGTAGCGGACGCCTGGGGGCCTACAATGAGCAGTTCTTC
CASGGGSGRLGAYNEQFF
>TRBJ2-1|TRBD1|NA|TRBV6-5|15
TGTGCCAGCAGTTACTCAGGGACAGGGCGAAATGAGCAGTTCTTC
CASSYSGTGRNEQFF
>TRBJ2-1|NA|many|TRBV20-1|15
TGCAGTGCTGACCCGGGACTTGGGGCCTACAATGAGCAGTTCTTC
CSADPGLGAYNEQFF
>TRBJ2-3|NA|many|TRBV7-2|14
TGTGCCAGCAGCTTAGCGGCTACACAAGGGGCGCAGTATTTT
CASSLAATQGAQYF
>TRBJ2-7|TRBD2|NA|TRBV25-1|15
TGTGCCAGCAGTGCGACTAGCGCATCCTCCTACGAGCAGTACTTC
CASSATSASSYEQYF
>TRBJ2-3|NA|NA|TRBV6-5|15
TGTGCCAGCAGTTACGGAGGAGGGGGCACAGATACGCAGTATTTT
CASSYGGGGTDTQYF
>TRBJ1-6|NA|NA|TRBV7-2|13
TGTGCCAGCAGCTCCCGGACCTATTCACCCCTCCACTTT
CASSSRTYSPLHF
>TRBJ2-1|TRBD2|NA|TRBV24-1|16
TGTGCCACCAGTGACCCGGGGACTAGCGGGAGGAATGAGCAGTTCTTC
CATSDPGTSGRNEQFF
>TRBJ1-1|TRBD1|NA|TRBV28|14
TGTGCCAGCAGACTGGGACAGGCTAACACTGAAGCTTTCTTT
CASRLGQANTEAFF
>TRBJ2-5|TRBD1|few|TRBV11-2|14
TGTGCCAGCAGCTTGATGGGGACAGGGGAGACCCAGTACTTC
CASSLMGTGETQYF